This TCR beta chain appears in the sequencing data of a study of T cell responses to AZD1222 COVID-19 vaccine. Study results and limitations: Donor demographics were predominantly white British with a female majority; clonal diversity may be underestimated.

Only in-frame clones appear in the TCRdb table, and some are missing; sequencing was by immunoSEQ multiplex PCR. The sample consists of some 150,000 clones, around nine tenths of them appearing once. This clone was detected once. The antigen is undetermined. Losses at the gene ends were 8 bases for V and 5 bases for J; bases not matched to a gene: 11. The CDR3 covers 15 residues. Germline-derived CDR1 and CDR2 are LGHDT and YNNKEL (reference sequence). The V gene is TRBV3-1 (or the pseudogene TRBV3-2), the J gene TRBJ2-5; 10 bases agree with TRBD2. Sequencing used peripheral blood, obtained on day 0 of AZD1222 vaccination. The TCR comes from an adult in good health. The CDR3 bases are TGTGCCAGCGGGGGGGCTAGCGGGAGAAGGGAGACCCAGTACTTC. It translates to CASGGASGRRETQYF.